This T cell receptor (beta chain) derives from a study of T cell changes during pregnancy in multiple sclerosis. Produced via immunoSEQ multiplex PCR; TCRdb's table is partial and in-frame only. This table has 9,500 to 15,000 clones, around 86% appearing once. The ends lost 3 bases at V and 2 bases at J; junction bases unmatched: 11. The CDR3 covers 19 residues. Germline V CDR1 and CDR2: MNHEY, SMNVEV (reference sequence). The TCR sequence derives from a female donor in good health, enrolled as a control in a pregnancy study. The chain links TRBV27 to TRBJ2-3, with 13 bases matching TRBD2. This specimen consisted of CD8+ T cells from peripheral blood mononuclear cells, obtained in the second trimester of pregnancy. CDR3 residues: CASSFTGTSGVQITDTQYF. CDR3 sequence (DNA): TGTGCCAGCAGTTTCACCGGGACTAGCGGGGTGCAAATCACAGATACGCAGTATTTT.